Presented here are 17 T cell receptor beta chains from one specimen sequenced in a study of regulatory T cells in long-lasting Graves disease. Arm-PCR of CDR3 regions and iRepertoire HTBI primers were the basis on which TCR beta libraries were built. TCRdb reprocessed the multiplex PCR reads via MiXCR and lists one record per CDR3 protein. Seen here are 420,000 or so distinct CDR3 sequences, approximately 16% observed once, and the top ten hold around a quarter. Time point meaning: newly diagnosed GD, antithyroid drugs for less than 3 months. PBMC-extracted RNA yielded the TCR library. This sample also belongs to another study, concerning T cells in Graves' hyperthyroidism and ophthalmopathy.

This specimen consisted of peripheral blood mononuclear cells (PBMCs), obtained at new diagnosis, from a patient treated with antithyroid drugs. Every receptor here comes from a woman aged 18-30 years with Graves disease.

The V call is TRBV27, the J call TRBJ2-7, with a tentative D call TRBD1 (7 bases). There are 14 residues in the CDR3. CDR1 and CDR2 from the germline V gene are MNHEY and SMNVEV (reference sequence). V lost 2 bases, J lost 7 bases, and 15 bases lay in between. CDR3 coding DNA: TGTGCCAGCAGTTTACAGGGGGGTCCGTGGGAGCAGTACTTC. Protein sequence: CASSLQGGPWEQYF.

This clonotype was seen a handful of times. J is TRBJ1-5 and V is TRBV15, with D possibly TRBD1 on 5 matching bases. The CDR3 loop spans 14 amino acids. Germline lookup yields CDR1 LNHNV and CDR2 YYDKDF (reference sequence). V was trimmed by 2 bases and J by 4 bases, leaving 9 bases between them. The CDR3 protein is CATSRFNRNQPQHF. The CDR3 nucleotides read TGTGCCACCAGCAGATTTAACAGGAATCAGCCCCAGCATTTT.

The DNA of the CDR3 is TGTGCCAGCAGCCTATCTATGGGGACTTACGCCTACGAGCAGTACTTC. Translation gives CASSLSMGTYAYEQYF. The V and J genes are TRBV7-9 and TRBJ2-7; TRBD2 might be the D (6 bases). Germline V gives CDR1 SEHNR, CDR2 FQNEAQ (reference sequence). The V and J ends lost 5 bases and 2 bases respectively, with 19 bases between them. The CDR3 spans 16 residues.

Note on this clonotype: A much larger clone lies a single base off, so this may be a read error. This sequence joins TRBV5-8 and TRBJ2-4, with 11 positions matching TRBD1. CDR1 SGHTS and CDR2 YDEGEE come from the germline V gene. This CDR3 has 16 residues. The CDR3 sequence is CASSYRDRGSKHIQYF. In nucleotides, the CDR3 is TGTGCCAGCAGCTACCGGGACAGGGGGTCCAAACACATTCAGTACTTC.

The J gene is TRBJ2-1, the V gene TRBV15, with D hard to call. Trimming took 0 bases from V and 5 from J, leaving 14 bases between them. The CDR3 sequence is 16 residues long. Germline V gene lookup returns CDR1 LNHNV and CDR2 YYDKDF (reference sequence). The CDR3 spells CATSRENLLTNNEQFF. In DNA, the CDR3 is TGTGCCACCAGCAGAGAGAACCTACTTACGAACAATGAGCAGTTCTTC. Drawing the rest from reference TRBV15 and TRBJ2-1, the complete variable domain is DAMVIQNPRYQVTQFGKPVTLSCSQTLNHNVMYWYQQKSSQAPKLLFHYYDKDFNNEADTPDNFQSRRPNTSFCFLDIRSPGLGDTAMYLCATSRENLLTNNEQFFGPGTRLTVL.

CDR3: CASSWGRARNQPQHF. The CDR3 nucleotides are TGTGCCAGCAGTTGGGGCAGGGCCCGCAATCAGCCCCAGCATTTT. The V and J genes are TRBV12-3 or TRBV12-4 and TRBJ1-5; D is perhaps TRBD1 (5 bases). The length of the CDR3 is 15 residues. Trimming took 4 bases from V and 2 from J, leaving 12 bases between them.

This clonotype appeared many times. This rearrangement joins TRBV20-1 to TRBJ2-7; a possible D gene is TRBD1 (6 bases). Germline assignment: CDR1 DFQATT and CDR2 SNEGSKA (reference sequence). This CDR3 contains 14 residues. The germline V and J ends were trimmed by 1 base and 0 bases, with 10 bases remaining between them. The CDR3 loop reads CSARGQVFSYEQYF. As DNA, the CDR3 is TGCAGTGCTAGAGGACAGGTTTTCTCCTACGAGCAGTACTTC.

V is TRBV4-3 and J is TRBJ2-7, with 9 bases matching TRBD1. CDR1 is LGHNA, CDR2 YSLEER, per germline. With V trimmed by 4 bases and J by 5 bases, 15 bases remained unmatched. This CDR3 has 17 amino acids. The CDR3 DNA reads as TGCGCCAGCAGCCGCACATCAACAGGGGGCGAATATGACGAGCAGTACTTC. This gives the protein CASSRTSTGGEYDEQYF.

This clonotype was counted ten times or more. This rearrangement joins TRBV20-1 to TRBJ2-3, with TRBD2 matching over 8 bases. The trim removed 0 bases at V and 3 bases at J, leaving 8 bases unmatched. This CDR3 is 16 amino acids long. Germline CDR1 and CDR2: DFQATT and SNEGSKA (reference sequence). CDR3 sequence (DNA): TGCAGTGCTAGAGAGATAGTAGCGGGAAGTACAGATACGCAGTATTTT. Residues: CSAREIVAGSTDTQYF.

The sample holds a few counts of this clonotype. The chain links TRBV19 to TRBJ1-1; 8 bases are shared with TRBD1. CDR1 is LNHDA, CDR2 SQIVND, per germline (reference sequence). The CDR3 runs 14 residues. Germline trimming cut 6 bases from V and 4 bases from J; bases unmatched to any gene: 7. CDR3 DNA sequence: TGTGCCAGTAGCCAAACAGGGGGGACCACTGAAGCTTTCTTT. Translated, it gives CASSQTGGTTEAFF.

This clonotype was picked up many times. Mismatch with germline at one junction end may stem from a read error. J is TRBJ2-5 and V is TRBV7-9; D is unclear. The CDR3 loop spans 14 amino acids. Germline-derived CDR1 and CDR2 are SEHNR and FQNEAQ (reference sequence). CDR3 DNA sequence: TGTGCCAGCAGCCTGTGGGAAGCGCAAGAGAGCCAGTACTTC. It translates to CASSLWEAQESQYF.

A note on this clonotype: This sequence may be a read error, since a much larger clone differs from it by one base. This chain links TRBV5-1 with TRBJ2-3; D ambiguous. The CDR3 loop spans 17 amino acids. CDR1 and CDR2 (germline): SGHRS, YFSETQ. The V gene lost 0 bases and the J gene lost 6 bases, with 20 bases spanning the gap. CDR3 region: CASSLGGTGSPLDTQYF. Here the CDR3 DNA reads TGCGCCAGCAGCTTGGGGGGAACCGGGTCTCCTTTGGATACGCAGTATTTT.

This clonotype occurred a few times. A read error may be the cause here, since a much bigger clone is one base away. The V gene is TRBV12-3 or TRBV12-4, the J gene TRBJ2-3; D is perhaps TRBD2 (6 bases). This CDR3 is 14 amino acids long. The V end was cut by 8 bases, the J end by 4 bases, with 16 bases between. The CDR3 is CASRTGGRADTQYF. CDR3 nucleotide sequence: TGTGCCAGCCGTACCGGGGGTCGTGCAGATACGCAGTATTTT.

In its sample, this clonotype was seen many times. DNA of the CDR3: TGTGCCAGCAGTTCCTTAGCGGTCCTGTCCTACAATGAGCAGTTCTTC. This translates into CASSSLAVLSYNEQFF. The chain recombines TRBV28 with TRBJ2-1, with TRBD2 as a possible D gene (6 bases). The germline gives CDR1 MDHEN, CDR2 SYDVKM. Between the trimmed V and J ends, which lost 4 bases and 1 base, there was a span of 14 bases. The CDR3 runs to 16 residues.

This clonotype was detected many times. V and J are TRBV20-1 and TRBJ2-7; no reliable D call. The CDR3 extends over 12 amino acids. Germline values: CDR1 DFQATT, CDR2 SNEGSKA (reference sequence). The ends were cut back, 0 bases at V and 4 bases at J, with 7 bases in the middle. The CDR3 reads CSARELGYEQYF. CDR3 coding DNA: TGCAGTGCTAGAGAGCTAGGGTACGAGCAGTACTTC.

This clonotype has only a few counts. The genes are TRBV18 and TRBJ1-1; 11 bases match TRBD1. The CDR3 length is 16 residues. The J segment lost 3 bases and the V segment lost 1 base, leaving 4 bases of the junction unmatched. The germline gives CDR1 KGHSH, CDR2 LQKENI. The DNA of the CDR3 is TGTGCCAGCTCACCACTGGACAGGGGGCTCGACACTGAAGCTTTCTTT. It encodes CASSPLDRGLDTEAFF.

The table lists this clonotype with a few counts. This rearrangement joins TRBV6-2 or TRBV6-3 to TRBJ2-7; 12 bases line up with TRBD2. This CDR3 contains 17 residues. Germline CDR1 MNHEY, CDR2 SVGEGT. V lost 2 bases to trimming and J lost 3 bases; unmatched junction nucleotides: 8. The CDR3 DNA is TGTGCCAGCAGTTACACCCCAACTAGCGGGAGGTACTACGAGCAGTACTTC. It encodes CASSYTPTSGRYYEQYF.